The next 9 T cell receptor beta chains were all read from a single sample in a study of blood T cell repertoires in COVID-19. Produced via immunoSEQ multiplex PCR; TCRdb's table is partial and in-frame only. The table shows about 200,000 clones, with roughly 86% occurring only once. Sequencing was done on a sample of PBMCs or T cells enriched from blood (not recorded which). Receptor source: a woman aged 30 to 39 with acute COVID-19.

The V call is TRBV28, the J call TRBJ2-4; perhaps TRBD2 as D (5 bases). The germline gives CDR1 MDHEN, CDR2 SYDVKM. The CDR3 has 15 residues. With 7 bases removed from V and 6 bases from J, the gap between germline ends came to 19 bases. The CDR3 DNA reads TGTGCCAGCACCCTGGGAGAGGGAGAGGGAAACATTCAGTACTTC. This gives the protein CASTLGEGEGNIQYF.

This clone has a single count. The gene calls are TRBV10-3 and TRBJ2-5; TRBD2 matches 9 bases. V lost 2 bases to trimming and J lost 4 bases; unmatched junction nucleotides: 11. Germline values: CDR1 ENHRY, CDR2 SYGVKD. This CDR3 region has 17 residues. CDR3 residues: CAISEGSRGGAIETQYF. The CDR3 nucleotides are TGTGCCATCAGTGAGGGTTCTCGCGGGGGGGCAATAGAGACCCAGTACTTC.

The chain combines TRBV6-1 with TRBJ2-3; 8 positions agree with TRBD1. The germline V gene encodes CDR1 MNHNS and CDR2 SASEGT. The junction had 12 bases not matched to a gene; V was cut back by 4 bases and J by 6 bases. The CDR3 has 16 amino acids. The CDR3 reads CASSAYGTGSPDTQYF. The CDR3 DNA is TGTGCCAGCAGTGCCTACGGGACAGGCAGCCCGGATACGCAGTATTTT.

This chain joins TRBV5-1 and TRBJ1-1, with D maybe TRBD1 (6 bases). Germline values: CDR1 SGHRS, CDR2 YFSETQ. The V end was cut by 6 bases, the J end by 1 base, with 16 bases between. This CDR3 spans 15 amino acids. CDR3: CASIRGYGGNTEAFF. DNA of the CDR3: TGCGCCAGCATTAGGGGGTACGGCGGGAACACTGAAGCTTTCTTT.

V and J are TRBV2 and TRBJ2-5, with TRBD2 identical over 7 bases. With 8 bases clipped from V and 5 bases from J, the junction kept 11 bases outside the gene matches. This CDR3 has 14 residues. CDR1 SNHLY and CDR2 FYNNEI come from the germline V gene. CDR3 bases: TGTGCCAGCCTCCGGGACCAGGGAGGGGAGACCCAGTACTTC. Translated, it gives CASLRDQGGETQYF.

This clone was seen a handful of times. CDR3 protein: CASSLSRPGGYEQYF. CDR3 bases: TGTGCCAGCAGCCTATCCAGACCGGGCGGGTACGAGCAGTACTTC. The J gene is TRBJ2-7, the V gene TRBV3-1 (or the pseudogene TRBV3-2); D perhaps matches TRBD2 (5 bases). The CDR3 covers 15 residues. The germline V and J ends were trimmed by 4 bases and 4 bases, with 17 bases remaining between them. The germline gives CDR1 LGHDT, CDR2 YNNKEL (reference sequence).

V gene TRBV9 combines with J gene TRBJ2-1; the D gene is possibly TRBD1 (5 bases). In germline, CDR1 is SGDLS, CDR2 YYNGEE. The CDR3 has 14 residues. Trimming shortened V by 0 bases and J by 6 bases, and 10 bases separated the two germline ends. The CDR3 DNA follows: TGTGCCAGCAGCGTAGATAGGGGTTCCAATGAGCAGTTCTTC. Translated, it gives CASSVDRGSNEQFF.

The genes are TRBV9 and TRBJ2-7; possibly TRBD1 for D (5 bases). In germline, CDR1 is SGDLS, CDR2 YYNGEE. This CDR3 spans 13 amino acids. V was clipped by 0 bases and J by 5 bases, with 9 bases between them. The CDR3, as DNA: TGTGCCAGCAGCGTAGGCCAGGGCAACGAGCAGTACTTC. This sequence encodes CASSVGQGNEQYF.

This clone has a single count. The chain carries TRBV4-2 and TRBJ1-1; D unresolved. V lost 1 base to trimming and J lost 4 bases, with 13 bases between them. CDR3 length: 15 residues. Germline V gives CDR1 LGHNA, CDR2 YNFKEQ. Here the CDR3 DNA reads TGTGCCAGCAGCCAAGGGAGAGGGTTCGCCACTGAAGCTTTCTTT. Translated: CASSQGRGFATEAFF.